A single sample is the source of the 16 T cell receptor beta chains below, sequenced in a study of blood T cell repertoires in COVID-19. The method was immunoSEQ multiplex PCR; TCRdb's version includes in-frame clones alone and lacks a portion of them. The profile shows about 130,000 clones, about 89% of them singletons. The sequencing input was peripheral blood. These receptors came from a man aged 60-69 years with active or convalescent COVID-19.

The V gene is TRBV6-2 or TRBV6-3, the J gene TRBJ2-7, with no clear D. This CDR3 is 18 amino acids long. Per the germline V gene, CDR1 is MNHEY and CDR2 is SVGEGT. With 0 bases removed from V and 4 bases from J, the gap between germline ends came to 22 bases. CDR3 DNA: TGTGCCAGCAGTTACTCGAGTGTCTCCCAAACCTATAGTTACGAGCAGTACTTC. It codes for CASSYSSVSQTYSYEQYF.

This chain joins TRBV11-3 and TRBJ2-1, with TRBD2 matching 8 bases. CDR1 is SGHNT, CDR2 YENEEA, per germline. Losses at the gene ends were 5 bases for V and 2 bases for J; bases not matched to a gene: 8. This CDR3 comprises 16 residues. CDR3 sequence reads: CASSKSSGNTYNEQFF. CDR3 nucleotide sequence: TGTGCCAGCAGCAAGAGTAGCGGGAACACCTACAATGAGCAGTTCTTC.

The CDR3 protein is CASSSRGGGGTDTQYF. The CDR3 DNA follows: TGTGCCAGCAGCTCAAGGGGGGGTGGTGGAACAGATACGCAGTATTTT. V usage is TRBV11-3 and J usage is TRBJ2-3; a possible D gene is TRBD2 (7 bases). Germline loops: CDR1 SGHNT, CDR2 YENEEA. V shed 4 bases and J shed 3 bases, with 17 bases lying between them. This CDR3 comprises 16 residues.

About this clone: Other nucleotide sequences in the sample specify the same CDR3. The V and J genes are TRBV6-5 and TRBJ1-3; D is possibly TRBD1 (5 bases). Trimming stripped 9 bases from V and 3 bases from J, with 9 bases between. Germline assignment: CDR1 MNHEY and CDR2 SVGAGI. This CDR3 spans 12 amino acids. The CDR3 bases are TGTGCCAGTCGGGGGGATGGAAACACCATATATTTT. This codes for CASRGDGNTIYF.

This chain uses TRBV5-1 with TRBJ2-5; D is possibly TRBD2 (6 bases). With 1 base removed from V and 4 bases from J, the gap between germline ends came to 11 bases. Germline assignment: CDR1 SGHRS and CDR2 YFSETQ. This CDR3 spans 14 amino acids. The CDR3 sequence: CASSLKDGGETQYF. The CDR3 coding sequence is TGCGCCAGCAGCTTGAAGGACGGGGGAGAGACCCAGTACTTC.

This clone was observed a few times. V is TRBV5-4 and J is TRBJ2-3, with TRBD2 identical over 7 bases. The CDR3 length is 15 residues. With V trimmed by 3 bases and J by 3 bases, 7 bases remained unmatched. Germline loops: CDR1 SGHNT, CDR2 YYREEE (reference sequence). CDR3 coding DNA: TGTGCCAGCAGCTCCGGCGGGAGAGGTACAGATACGCAGTATTTT. Translated: CASSSGGRGTDTQYF.

The V gene is TRBV5-1, the J gene TRBJ1-6; 7 bases line up with TRBD1. The CDR3 consists of 13 residues. With 3 bases clipped from V and 14 bases from J, the junction kept 8 bases outside the gene matches. The germline V gene has CDR1 SGHRS and CDR2 YFSETQ. CDR3 DNA sequence: TGCGCCAGCAGCTCACAGGGGACCAGGGCCCTCCACTTT. Translating it yields CASSSQGTRALHF.

V is TRBV15 and J is TRBJ2-2, with a tentative D call TRBD2 (6 bases). The CDR3 covers 16 residues. V dropped 1 base and J dropped 3 bases, with 12 bases sitting between them. Germline values: CDR1 LNHNV, CDR2 YYDKDF (reference sequence). The CDR3 loop is CATSRGATGDTGELFF. Here the CDR3 DNA reads TGTGCCACCAGCAGAGGAGCCACGGGGGACACCGGGGAGCTGTTTTTT. The complete variable domain, with remaining parts taken from reference TRBV15 and TRBJ2-2, reads DAMVIQNPRYQVTQFGKPVTLSCSQTLNHNVMYWYQQKSSQAPKLLFHYYDKDFNNEADTPDNFQSRRPNTSFCFLDIRSPGLGDTAMYLCATSRGATGDTGELFFGEGSRLTVL.

The chain uses TRBV5-1 and TRBJ2-2; TRBD1 matches at 9 bases. CDR1 SGHRS and CDR2 YFSETQ come from the germline V gene. CDR3 length equals 15 residues. Trimming cost V 5 bases and J 3 bases; bases outside gene matches: 5. The CDR3 here is CASRWGQGDTGELFF. The CDR3 nucleotides are TGCGCCAGCAGGTGGGGACAGGGAGACACCGGGGAGCTGTTTTTT.

V is TRBV7-2 and J is TRBJ1-2; 8 positions match TRBD1. CDR1 is SGHTA and CDR2 is FQGNSA in the germline V gene. Losses at the gene ends were 2 bases for V and 4 bases for J; bases not matched to a gene: 3. The CDR3 totals 14 residues. The CDR3 reads CASSLQGASYGYTF. The CDR3 nucleotides read TGTGCCAGCAGCTTACAGGGGGCAAGCTATGGCTACACCTTC.

The gene calls are TRBV5-4 and TRBJ1-2, with D perhaps matching TRBD1 (6 bases). Trimming removed 0 bases at V and 3 bases at J, with 12 bases between. This CDR3 has 15 residues. In germline, CDR1 is SGHNT, CDR2 YYREEE (reference sequence). CDR3 coding DNA: TGTGCCAGCAGCTTGGTGCAGTCAGGGGACTATGGCTACACCTTC. Encoded protein: CASSLVQSGDYGYTF.

The chain is built from TRBV18 and TRBJ1-2; no firm D call. Per germline, CDR1 KGHSH and CDR2 LQKENI. CDR3 length: 13 amino acids. The V gene lost 2 bases and the J gene lost 4 bases, with 8 bases spanning the gap. The CDR3 sequence: CASSPDNLYGYTF. The DNA for the CDR3 is TGTGCCAGCTCACCAGACAACCTCTATGGCTACACCTTC.

This chain uses TRBV28 with TRBJ2-5; the D gene is possibly TRBD1 (6 bases). This CDR3 spans 14 amino acids. Per germline, CDR1 MDHEN and CDR2 SYDVKM. Trimming shortened V by 6 bases and J by 5 bases, and 16 bases separated the two germline ends. CDR3 residues: CASSPTDSRETQYF. The CDR3 DNA sequence: TGTGCCAGCAGCCCAACGGACAGCCGGGAGACCCAGTACTTC.

The J gene is TRBJ1-5, the V gene TRBV10-3, with a weak D call TRBD1 (5 bases). Germline CDR1 and CDR2: ENHRY and SYGVKD. Trimming cost V 3 bases and J 2 bases, with 11 bases left between them. The CDR3 loop spans 15 amino acids. The CDR3 DNA is TGTGCCATCAGTGAAGGGGTAGGCCGCAATCAGCCCCAGCATTTT. Its translation is CAISEGVGRNQPQHF.

This clone was detected a few times. This chain links TRBV7-3 with TRBJ2-2; 8 bases map to TRBD2. CDR3 length equals 17 residues. Germline V CDR1 and CDR2: SGHTA, FQGTGA. V lost 4 bases and J lost 5; bases outside the gene matches: 12. CDR3 in DNA: TGTGCCAGCAGCTCTGCGGGGGGAGCGGGAGTTACCGGGGAGCTGTTTTTT. Protein product: CASSSAGGAGVTGELFF. Supplemented by reference TRBV7-3 and TRBJ2-2, the full variable domain reads GAGVSQTPSNKVTEKGKYVELRCDPISGHTALYWYRQSLGQGPEFLIYFQGTGAADDSGLPNDRFFAVRPEGSVSTLKIQRTERGDSAVYLCASSSAGGAGVTGELFFGEGSRLTVL.

The rearrangement joins TRBV5-1 to TRBJ1-4, with 8 bases aligning to TRBD1. CDR3 length: 15 amino acids. CDR1 and CDR2 from the germline V gene are SGHRS and YFSETQ. Trimming at V came to 1 base and at J to 8 bases, leaving 7 bases not matched to a gene. In DNA, the CDR3 is TGCGCCAGCAGCTTGTCGGGCAGGGGGCTGGAAAAACTGTTTTTT. Amino acid sequence: CASSLSGRGLEKLFF.